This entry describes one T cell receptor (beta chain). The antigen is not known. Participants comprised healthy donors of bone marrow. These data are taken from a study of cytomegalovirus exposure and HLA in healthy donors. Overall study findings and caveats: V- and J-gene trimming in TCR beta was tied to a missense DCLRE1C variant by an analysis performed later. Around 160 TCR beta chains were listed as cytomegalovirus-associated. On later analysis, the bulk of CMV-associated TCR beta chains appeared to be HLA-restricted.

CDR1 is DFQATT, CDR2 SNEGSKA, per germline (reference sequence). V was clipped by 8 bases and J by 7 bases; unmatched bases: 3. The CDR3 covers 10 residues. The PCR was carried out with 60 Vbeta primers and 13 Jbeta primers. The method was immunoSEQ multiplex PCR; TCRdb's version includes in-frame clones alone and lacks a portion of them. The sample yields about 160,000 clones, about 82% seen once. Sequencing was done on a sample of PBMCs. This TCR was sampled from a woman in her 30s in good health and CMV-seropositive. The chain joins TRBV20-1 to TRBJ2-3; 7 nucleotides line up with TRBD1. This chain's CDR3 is CSTGVNTQYF. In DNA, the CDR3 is TGCAGTACAGGGGTAAATACGCAGTATTTT.